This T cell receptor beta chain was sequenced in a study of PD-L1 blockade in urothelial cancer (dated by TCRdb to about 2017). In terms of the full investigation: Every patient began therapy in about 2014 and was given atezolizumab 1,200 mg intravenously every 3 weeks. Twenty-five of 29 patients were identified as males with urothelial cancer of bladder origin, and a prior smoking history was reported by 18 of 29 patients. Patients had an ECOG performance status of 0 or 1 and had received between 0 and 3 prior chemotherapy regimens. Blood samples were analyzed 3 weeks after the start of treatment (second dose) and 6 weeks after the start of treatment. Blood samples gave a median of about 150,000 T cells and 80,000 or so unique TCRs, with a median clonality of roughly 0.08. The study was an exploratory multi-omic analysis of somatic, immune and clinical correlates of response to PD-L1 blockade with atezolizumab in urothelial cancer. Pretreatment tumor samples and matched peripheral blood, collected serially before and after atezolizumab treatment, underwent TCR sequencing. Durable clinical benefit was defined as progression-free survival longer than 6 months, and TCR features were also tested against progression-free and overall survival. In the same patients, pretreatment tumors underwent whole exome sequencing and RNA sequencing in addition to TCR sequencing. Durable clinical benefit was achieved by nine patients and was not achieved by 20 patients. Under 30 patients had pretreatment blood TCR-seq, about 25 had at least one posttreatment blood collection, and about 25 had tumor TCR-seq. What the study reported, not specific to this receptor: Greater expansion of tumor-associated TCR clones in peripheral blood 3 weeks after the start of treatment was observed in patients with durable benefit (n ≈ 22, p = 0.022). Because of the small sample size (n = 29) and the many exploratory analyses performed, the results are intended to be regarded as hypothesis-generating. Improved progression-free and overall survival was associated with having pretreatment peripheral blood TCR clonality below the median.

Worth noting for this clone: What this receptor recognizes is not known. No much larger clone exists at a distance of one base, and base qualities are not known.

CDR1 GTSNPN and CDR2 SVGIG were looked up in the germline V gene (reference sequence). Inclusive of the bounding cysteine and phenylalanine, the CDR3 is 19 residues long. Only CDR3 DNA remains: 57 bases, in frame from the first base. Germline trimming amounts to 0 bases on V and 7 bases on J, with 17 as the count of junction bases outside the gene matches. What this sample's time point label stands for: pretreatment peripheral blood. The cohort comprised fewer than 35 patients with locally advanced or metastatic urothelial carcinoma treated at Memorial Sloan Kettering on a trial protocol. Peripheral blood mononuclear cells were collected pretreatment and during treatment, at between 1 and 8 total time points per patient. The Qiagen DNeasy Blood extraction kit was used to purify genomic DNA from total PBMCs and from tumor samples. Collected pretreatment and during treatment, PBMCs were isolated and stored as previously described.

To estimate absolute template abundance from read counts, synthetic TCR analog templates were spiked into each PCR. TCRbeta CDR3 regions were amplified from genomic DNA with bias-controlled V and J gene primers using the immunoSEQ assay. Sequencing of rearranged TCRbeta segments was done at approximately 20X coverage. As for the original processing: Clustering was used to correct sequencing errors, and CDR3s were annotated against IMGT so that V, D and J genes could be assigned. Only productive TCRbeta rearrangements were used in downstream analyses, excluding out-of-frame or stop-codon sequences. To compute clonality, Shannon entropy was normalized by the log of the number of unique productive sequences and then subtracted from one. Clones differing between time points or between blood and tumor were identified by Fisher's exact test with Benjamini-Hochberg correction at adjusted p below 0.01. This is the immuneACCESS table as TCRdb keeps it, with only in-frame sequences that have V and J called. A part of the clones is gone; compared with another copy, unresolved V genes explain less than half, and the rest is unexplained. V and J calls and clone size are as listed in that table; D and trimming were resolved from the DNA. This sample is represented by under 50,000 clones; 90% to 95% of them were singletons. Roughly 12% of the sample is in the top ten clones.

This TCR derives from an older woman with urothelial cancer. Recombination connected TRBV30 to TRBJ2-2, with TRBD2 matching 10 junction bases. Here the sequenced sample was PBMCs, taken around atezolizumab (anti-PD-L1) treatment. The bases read TGTGCCTGGAGTGTGTCGGGAGGGACTAGCGACCTCGCCGGCGGGGAGCTGTTTTTT. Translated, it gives CAWSVSGGTSDLAGGELFF.